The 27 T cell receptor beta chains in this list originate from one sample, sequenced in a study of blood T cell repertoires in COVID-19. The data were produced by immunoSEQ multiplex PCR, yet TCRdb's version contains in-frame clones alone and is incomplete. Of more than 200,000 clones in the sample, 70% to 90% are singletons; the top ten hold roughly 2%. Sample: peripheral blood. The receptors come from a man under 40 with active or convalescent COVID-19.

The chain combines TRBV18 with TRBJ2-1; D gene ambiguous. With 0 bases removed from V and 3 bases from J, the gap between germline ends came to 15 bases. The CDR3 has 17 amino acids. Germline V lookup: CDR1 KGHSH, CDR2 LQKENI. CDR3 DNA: TGTGCCAGCTCACCACCTTTGGTGGGCCGCGACTACAATGAGCAGTTCTTC. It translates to CASSPPLVGRDYNEQFF. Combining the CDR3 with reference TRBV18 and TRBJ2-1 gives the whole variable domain NAGVMQNPRHLVRRRGQEARLRCSPMKGHSHVYWYRQLPEEGLKFMVYLQKENIIDESGMPKERFSAEFPKEGPSILRIQQVVRGDSAAYFCASSPPLVGRDYNEQFFGPGTRLTVL.

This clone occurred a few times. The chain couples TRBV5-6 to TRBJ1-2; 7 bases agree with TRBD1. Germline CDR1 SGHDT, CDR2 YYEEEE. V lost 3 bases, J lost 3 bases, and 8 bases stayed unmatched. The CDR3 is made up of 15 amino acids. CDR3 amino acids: CASSSLDREDYGYTF. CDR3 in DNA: TGTGCCAGCAGCTCCCTAGACAGGGAGGACTATGGCTACACCTTC. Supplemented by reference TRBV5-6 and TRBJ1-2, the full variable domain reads DAGVTQSPTHLIKTRGQQVTLRCSPKSGHDTVSWYQQALGQGPQFIFQYYEEEERQRGNFPDRFSGHQFPNYSSELNVNALLLGDSALYLCASSSLDREDYGYTFGSGTRLTVV.

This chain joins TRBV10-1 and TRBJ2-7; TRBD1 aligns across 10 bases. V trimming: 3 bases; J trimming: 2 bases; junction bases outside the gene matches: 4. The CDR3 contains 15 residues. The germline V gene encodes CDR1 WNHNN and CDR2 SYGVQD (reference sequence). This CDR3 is CASSDPGTGAYEQYF. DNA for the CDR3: TGCGCCAGCAGTGACCCCGGGACAGGGGCCTACGAGCAGTACTTC.

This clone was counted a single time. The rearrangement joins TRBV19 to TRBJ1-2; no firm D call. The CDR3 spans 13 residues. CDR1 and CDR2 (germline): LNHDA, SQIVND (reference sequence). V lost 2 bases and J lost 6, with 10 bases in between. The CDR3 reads CASSITVGDGYTF. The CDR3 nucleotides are TGTGCCAGTAGTATAACCGTCGGGGATGGCTACACCTTC.

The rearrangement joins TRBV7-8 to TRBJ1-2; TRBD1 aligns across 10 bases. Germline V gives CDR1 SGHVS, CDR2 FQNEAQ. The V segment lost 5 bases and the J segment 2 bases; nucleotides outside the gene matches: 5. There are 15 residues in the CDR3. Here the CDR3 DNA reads TGTGCCAGCAGCGCCATGGGACAGGGGAACTATGGCTACACCTTC. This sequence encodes CASSAMGQGNYGYTF. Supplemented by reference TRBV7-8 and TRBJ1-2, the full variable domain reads GAGVSQSPRYKVAKRGQDVALRCDPISGHVSLFWYQQALGQGPEFLTYFQNEAQLDKSGLPSDRFFAERPEGSVSTLKIQRTQQEDSAVYLCASSAMGQGNYGYTFGSGTRLTVV.

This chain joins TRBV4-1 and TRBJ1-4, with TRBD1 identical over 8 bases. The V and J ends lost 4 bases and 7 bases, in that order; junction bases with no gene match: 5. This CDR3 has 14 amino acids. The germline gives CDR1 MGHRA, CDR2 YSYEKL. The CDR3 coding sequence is TGCGCCAGCAGCCTTGGACAGGGTGGTGAAAAACTGTTTTTT. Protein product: CASSLGQGGEKLFF.

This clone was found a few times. DNA for the CDR3: TGTGCCAGCAGCCGGGGGGACGGAGACTCTGGAAACACCATATATTTT. Protein sequence: CASSRGDGDSGNTIYF. The chain joins TRBV7-9 to TRBJ1-3; a possible D gene is TRBD1 (5 bases). The V end was cut by 5 bases, the J end by 0 bases, with 14 bases between. Germline V gives CDR1 SEHNR, CDR2 FQNEAQ (reference sequence). The CDR3 is 16 residues long. Supplemented by reference TRBV7-9 and TRBJ1-3, the full variable domain reads DTGVSQNPRHKITKRGQNVTFRCDPISEHNRLYWYRQTLGQGPEFLTYFQNEAQLEKSRLLSDRFSAERPKGSFSTLEIQRTEQGDSAMYLCASSRGDGDSGNTIYFGEGSWLTVV.

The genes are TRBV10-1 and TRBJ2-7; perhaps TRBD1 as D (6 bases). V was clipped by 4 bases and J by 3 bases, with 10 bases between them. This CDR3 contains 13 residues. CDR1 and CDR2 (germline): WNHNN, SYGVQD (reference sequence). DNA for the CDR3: TGCGCCAGCAGTGGACAGGCGGGCTACGAGCAGTACTTC. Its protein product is CASSGQAGYEQYF.

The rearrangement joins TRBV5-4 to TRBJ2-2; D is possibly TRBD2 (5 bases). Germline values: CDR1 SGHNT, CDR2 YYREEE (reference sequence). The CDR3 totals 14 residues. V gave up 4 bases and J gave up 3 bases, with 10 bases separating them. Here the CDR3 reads CASSPLGDTGELFF. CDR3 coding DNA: TGTGCCAGCAGCCCTCTCGGGGACACCGGGGAGCTGTTTTTT.

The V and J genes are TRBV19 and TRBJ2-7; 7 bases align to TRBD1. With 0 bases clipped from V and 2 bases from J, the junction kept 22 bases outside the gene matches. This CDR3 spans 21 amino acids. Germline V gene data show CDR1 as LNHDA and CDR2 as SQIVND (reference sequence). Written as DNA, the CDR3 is TGTGCCAGTAGTATAGATGGTTATCGAGCTTTTTCCCCGGGACAGACCTACGAGCAGTACTTC. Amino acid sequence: CASSIDGYRAFSPGQTYEQYF.

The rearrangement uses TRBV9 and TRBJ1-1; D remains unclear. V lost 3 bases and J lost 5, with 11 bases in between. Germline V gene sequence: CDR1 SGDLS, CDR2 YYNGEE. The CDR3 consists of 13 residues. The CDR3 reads CASSEWAGTEAFF. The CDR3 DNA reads TGTGCCAGCAGCGAGTGGGCGGGGACTGAAGCTTTCTTT.

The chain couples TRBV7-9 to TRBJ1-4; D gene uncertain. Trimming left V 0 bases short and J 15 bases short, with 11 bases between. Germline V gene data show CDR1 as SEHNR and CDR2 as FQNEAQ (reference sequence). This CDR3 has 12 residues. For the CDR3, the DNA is TGTGCCAGCAGCTTAGCGGGGAGTCTATTGTTTTTT. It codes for CASSLAGSLLFF.

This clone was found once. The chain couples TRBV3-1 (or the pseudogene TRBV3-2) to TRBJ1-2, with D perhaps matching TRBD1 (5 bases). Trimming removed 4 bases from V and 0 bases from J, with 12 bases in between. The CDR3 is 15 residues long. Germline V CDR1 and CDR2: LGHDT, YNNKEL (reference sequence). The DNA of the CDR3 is TGTGCCAGCAGCCCCACACGGGGGACTAACTATGGCTACACCTTC. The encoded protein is CASSPTRGTNYGYTF.

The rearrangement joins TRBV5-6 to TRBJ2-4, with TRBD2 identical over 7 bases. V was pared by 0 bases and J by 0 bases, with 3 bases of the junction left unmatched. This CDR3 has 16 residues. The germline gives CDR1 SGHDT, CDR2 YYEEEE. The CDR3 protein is CASSLGLAIAKNIQYF. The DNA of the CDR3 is TGTGCCAGCAGCTTGGGACTAGCCATAGCCAAAAACATTCAGTACTTC. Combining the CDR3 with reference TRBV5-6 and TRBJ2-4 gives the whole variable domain DAGVTQSPTHLIKTRGQQVTLRCSPKSGHDTVSWYQQALGQGPQFIFQYYEEEERQRGNFPDRFSGHQFPNYSSELNVNALLLGDSALYLCASSLGLAIAKNIQYFGAGTRLSVL.

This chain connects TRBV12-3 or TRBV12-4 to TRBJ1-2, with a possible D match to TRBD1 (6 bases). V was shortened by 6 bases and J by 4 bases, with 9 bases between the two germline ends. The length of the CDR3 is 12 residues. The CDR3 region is CASSRDIYGYTF. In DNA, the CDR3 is TGTGCCAGCAGCAGGGACATCTATGGCTACACCTTC.

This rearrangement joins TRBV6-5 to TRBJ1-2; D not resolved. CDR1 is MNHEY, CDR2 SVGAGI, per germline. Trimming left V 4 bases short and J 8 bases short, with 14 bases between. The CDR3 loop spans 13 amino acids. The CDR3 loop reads CASSFGQVHGYTF. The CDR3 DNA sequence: TGTGCCAGCAGTTTTGGTCAGGTTCACGGCTACACCTTC.

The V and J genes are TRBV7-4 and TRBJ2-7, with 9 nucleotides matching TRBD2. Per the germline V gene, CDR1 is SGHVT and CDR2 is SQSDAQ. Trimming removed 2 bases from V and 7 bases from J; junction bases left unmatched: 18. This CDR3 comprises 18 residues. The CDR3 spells CASSLSAGASGVGSEQYF. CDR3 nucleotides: TGTGCCAGCAGCTTATCGGCGGGGGCTAGCGGGGTAGGTAGTGAGCAGTACTTC.

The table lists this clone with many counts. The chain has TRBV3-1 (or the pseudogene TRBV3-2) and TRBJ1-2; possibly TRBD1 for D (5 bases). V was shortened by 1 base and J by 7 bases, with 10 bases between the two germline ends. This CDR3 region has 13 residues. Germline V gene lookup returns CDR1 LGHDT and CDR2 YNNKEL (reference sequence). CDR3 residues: CASSQGHDSGYTF. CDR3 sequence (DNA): TGTGCCAGCAGCCAAGGCCACGACAGTGGCTACACCTTC.

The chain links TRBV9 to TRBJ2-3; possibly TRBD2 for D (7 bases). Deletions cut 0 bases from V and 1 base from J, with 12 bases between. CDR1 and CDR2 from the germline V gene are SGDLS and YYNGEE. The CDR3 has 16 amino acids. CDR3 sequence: CASSVGIGGGTDTQYF. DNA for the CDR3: TGTGCCAGCAGCGTAGGAATAGGGGGGGGCACAGATACGCAGTATTTT.

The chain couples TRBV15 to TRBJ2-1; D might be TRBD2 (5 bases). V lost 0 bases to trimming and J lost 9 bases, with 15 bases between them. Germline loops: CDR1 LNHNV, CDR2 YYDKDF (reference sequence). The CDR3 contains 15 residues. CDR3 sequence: CATSRDWNSVGEQFF. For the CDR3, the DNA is TGTGCCACCAGCAGAGATTGGAATAGCGTTGGTGAGCAGTTCTTC. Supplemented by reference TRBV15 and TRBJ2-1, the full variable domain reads DAMVIQNPRYQVTQFGKPVTLSCSQTLNHNVMYWYQQKSSQAPKLLFHYYDKDFNNEADTPDNFQSRRPNTSFCFLDIRSPGLGDTAMYLCATSRDWNSVGEQFFGPGTRLTVL.

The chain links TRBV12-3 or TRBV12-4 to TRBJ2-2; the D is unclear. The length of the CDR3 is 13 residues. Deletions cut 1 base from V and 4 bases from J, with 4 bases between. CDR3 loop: CASSLGATGELFF. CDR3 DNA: TGTGCCAGCAGTTTAGGGGCCACCGGGGAGCTGTTTTTT.

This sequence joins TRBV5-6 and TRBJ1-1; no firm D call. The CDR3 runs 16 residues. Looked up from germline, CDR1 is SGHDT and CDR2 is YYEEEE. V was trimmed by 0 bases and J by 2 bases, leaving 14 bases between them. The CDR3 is CASSLGLFQTNTEAFF. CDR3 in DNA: TGTGCCAGCAGCTTGGGTCTTTTCCAGACAAACACTGAAGCTTTCTTT.

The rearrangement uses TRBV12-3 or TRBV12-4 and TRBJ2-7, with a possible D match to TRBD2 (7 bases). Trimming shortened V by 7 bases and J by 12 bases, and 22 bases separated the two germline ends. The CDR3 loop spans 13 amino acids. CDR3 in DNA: TGTGCCAGCACTGTCGGGCGGGGGCTTCGTGTGTACTTC. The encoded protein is CASTVGRGLRVYF.

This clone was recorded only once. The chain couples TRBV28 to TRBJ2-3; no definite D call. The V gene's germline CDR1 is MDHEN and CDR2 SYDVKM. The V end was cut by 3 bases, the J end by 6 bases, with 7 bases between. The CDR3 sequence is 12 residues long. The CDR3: CASSLRPDTQYF. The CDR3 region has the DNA TGTGCCAGCAGTTTGAGGCCCGATACGCAGTATTTT.

The CDR3 nucleotides are TGTGCCAGCAGTGAAGCAGGGCAGGGCTACCGGCCCCAGCATTTT. This gives the protein CASSEAGQGYRPQHF. The chain combines TRBV2 with TRBJ1-5, with D maybe TRBD1 (5 bases). Germline values: CDR1 SNHLY, CDR2 FYNNEI. This CDR3 spans 15 amino acids. The V end lost 0 bases, the J end lost 9 bases, and 15 bases lay between the germline ends.

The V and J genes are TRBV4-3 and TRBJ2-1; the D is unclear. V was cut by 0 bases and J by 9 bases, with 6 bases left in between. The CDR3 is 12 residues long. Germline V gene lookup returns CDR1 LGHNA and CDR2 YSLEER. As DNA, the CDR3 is TGCGCCAGCAGCCAAGACGTCGGTGAGCAGTTCTTC. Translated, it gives CASSQDVGEQFF.

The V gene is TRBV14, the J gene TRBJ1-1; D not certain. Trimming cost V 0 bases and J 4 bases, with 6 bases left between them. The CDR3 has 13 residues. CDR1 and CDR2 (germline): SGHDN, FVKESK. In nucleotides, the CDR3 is TGTGCCAGCAGCCAAGACCAGGTCACTGAAGCTTTCTTT. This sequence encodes CASSQDQVTEAFF.